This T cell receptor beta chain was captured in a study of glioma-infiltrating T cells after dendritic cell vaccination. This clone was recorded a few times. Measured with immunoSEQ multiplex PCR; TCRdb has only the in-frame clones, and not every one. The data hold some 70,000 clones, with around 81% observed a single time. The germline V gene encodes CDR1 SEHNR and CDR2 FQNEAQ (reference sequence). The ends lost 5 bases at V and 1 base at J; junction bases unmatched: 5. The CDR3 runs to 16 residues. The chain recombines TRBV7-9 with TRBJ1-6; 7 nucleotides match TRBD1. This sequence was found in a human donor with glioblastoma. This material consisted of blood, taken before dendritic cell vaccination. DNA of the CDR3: TGTGCCAGCAGCGGTCAACAGGGGTCCTATAATTCACCCCTCCACTTT. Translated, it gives CASSGQQGSYNSPLHF.